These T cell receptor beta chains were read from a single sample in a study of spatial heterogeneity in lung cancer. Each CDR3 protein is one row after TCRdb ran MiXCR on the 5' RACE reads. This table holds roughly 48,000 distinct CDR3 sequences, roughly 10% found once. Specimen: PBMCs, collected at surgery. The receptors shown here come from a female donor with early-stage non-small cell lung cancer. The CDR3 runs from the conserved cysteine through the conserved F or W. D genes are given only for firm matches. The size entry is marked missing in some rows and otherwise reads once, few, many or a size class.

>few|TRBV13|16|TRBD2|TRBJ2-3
CASSSTERGVVDTQYF
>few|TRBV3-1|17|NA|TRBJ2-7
CASSPRVSDRSSYEQYF
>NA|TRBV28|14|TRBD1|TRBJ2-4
CASATLGQKNIQYF
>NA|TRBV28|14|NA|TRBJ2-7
CASSQRVRSYEQYF
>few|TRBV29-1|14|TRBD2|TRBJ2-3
CSVGGLAGTDTQYF
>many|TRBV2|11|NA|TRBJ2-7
CASTTRREQYF
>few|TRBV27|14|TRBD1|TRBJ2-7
CASRERGHRYEQYF
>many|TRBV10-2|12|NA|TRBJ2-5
CASRTDRETQYF
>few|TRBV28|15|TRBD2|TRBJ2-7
CASDSTGGLDPEQYF
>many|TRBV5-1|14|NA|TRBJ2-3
CASSSGRPTDTQYF
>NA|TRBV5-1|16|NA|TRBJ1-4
CASSWGTGGSNEKLFF
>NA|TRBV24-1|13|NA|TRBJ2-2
CATSDLYTGELFF
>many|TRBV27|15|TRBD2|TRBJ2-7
CASSLRLAGTGEQYF
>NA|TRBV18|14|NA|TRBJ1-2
CASSPLDINYGYTF
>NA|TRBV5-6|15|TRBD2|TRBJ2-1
CASSYRTSGGGEQFF
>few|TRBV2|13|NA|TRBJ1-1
CASSQAENTEAFF
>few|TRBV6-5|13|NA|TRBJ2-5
CASSYSGQETQYF
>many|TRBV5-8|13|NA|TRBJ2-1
CASSFQGGNEQFF
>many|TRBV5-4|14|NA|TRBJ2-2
CASSPESFSGELFF
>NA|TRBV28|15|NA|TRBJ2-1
CASSLGGPSYNEQFF
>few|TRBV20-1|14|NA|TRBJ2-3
CSARDRGPTDTQYF
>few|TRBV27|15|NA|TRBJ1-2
CASSLGQSSNYGYTF
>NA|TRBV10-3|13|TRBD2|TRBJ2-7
CASRGLAFYEQYF
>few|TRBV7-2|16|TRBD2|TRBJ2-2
CASSPASGSFTGELFF
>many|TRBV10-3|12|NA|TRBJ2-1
CAISDDGNEQFF
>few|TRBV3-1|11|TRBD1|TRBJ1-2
CASSSGQRYTF
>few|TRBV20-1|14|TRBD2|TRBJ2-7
CSAGGLAGAGEQYF
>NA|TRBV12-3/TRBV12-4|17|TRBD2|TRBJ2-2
CASRPPGGGVFAGELFF
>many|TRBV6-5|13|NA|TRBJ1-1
CPPRARKGTEAFF
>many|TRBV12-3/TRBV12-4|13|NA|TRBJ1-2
CASSPSRDYGYTF
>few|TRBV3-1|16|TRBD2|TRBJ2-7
CASSQDWTSVSYEQYF
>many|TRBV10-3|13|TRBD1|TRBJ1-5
CAVGQGRGQPQHF
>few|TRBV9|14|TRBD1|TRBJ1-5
CASSAGQGEQPQHF
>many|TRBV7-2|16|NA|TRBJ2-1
CASSLALGSSYNEQFF
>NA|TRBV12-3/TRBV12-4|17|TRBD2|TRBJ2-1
CASSFKGRASKFNEQFF
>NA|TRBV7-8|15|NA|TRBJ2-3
CAGSQGALYTDTQYF